The 28 T cell receptor beta chains in this list originate from one sample, sequenced in a study of blood T cell repertoires in COVID-19. Here immunoSEQ multiplex PCR was the method, and the copy in TCRdb shows in-frame clones only, minus some. The sample lists a few hundred thousand clones, more than 80% seen once, with roughly 2.3% in the top ten. Material for sequencing was peripheral blood. Source of these receptors: a man younger than 40 who had recovered from COVID-19.

This chain joins TRBV15 and TRBJ2-3, with 9 bases lining up with TRBD2. The CDR3 sequence is 15 residues long. Losses at the gene ends were 5 bases for V and 4 bases for J; bases not matched to a gene: 7. Germline assignment: CDR1 LNHNV and CDR2 YYDKDF (reference sequence). In DNA form, the CDR3 reads TGTGCCACCAGCCGCCGGGGACTAGCTTCAGATACGCAGTATTTT. Amino acids: CATSRRGLASDTQYF. Together with reference TRBV15 and TRBJ2-3, the CDR3 gives the full variable domain: DAMVIQNPRYQVTQFGKPVTLSCSQTLNHNVMYWYQQKSSQAPKLLFHYYDKDFNNEADTPDNFQSRRPNTSFCFLDIRSPGLGDTAMYLCATSRRGLASDTQYFGPGTRLTVL.

The chain recombines TRBV7-2 with TRBJ2-3; 12 nucleotides line up with TRBD2. CDR1 SGHTA and CDR2 FQGNSA come from the germline V gene. The CDR3 has 16 residues. With 4 bases clipped from V and 2 bases from J, the junction kept 4 bases outside the gene matches. CDR3 sequence: CASSYLAGGITDTQYF. The CDR3 region has the DNA TGTGCCAGCAGCTACCTAGCGGGGGGGATCACAGATACGCAGTATTTT.

The chain has TRBV7-7 and TRBJ1-3; 7 bases are shared with TRBD1. The CDR3 spans 15 residues. Germline CDR1 reads SSHAT; CDR2 reads FNYEAQ (reference sequence). The junction had 4 bases not matched to a gene; V was cut back by 5 bases and J by 0 bases. The CDR3 loop reads CASSPGGPSGNTIYF. In DNA, the CDR3 is TGTGCCAGCAGCCCAGGGGGACCCTCTGGAAACACCATATATTTT.

The chain links TRBV5-1 to TRBJ2-2, with TRBD1 as a possible D gene (5 bases). The CDR3 is 15 residues long. Between the trimmed V and J ends, which lost 0 bases and 7 bases, there was a span of 13 bases. Per the germline V gene, CDR1 is SGHRS and CDR2 is YFSETQ. CDR3 nucleotide sequence: TGCGCCAGCAGCTTGGCCTTAGGGGCCCGCGGGGAGCTGTTTTTT. Translated: CASSLALGARGELFF.

This chain uses TRBV2 with TRBJ2-7; D possibly corresponds to TRBD2 (7 bases). CDR1 is SNHLY, CDR2 FYNNEI, per germline. This CDR3 region has 15 residues. Trimming took 7 bases from V and 0 from J, leaving 16 bases between them. The CDR3 nucleotides are TGTGCCAGCAAACTTAGGGGGGGCCTCTCCTACGAGCAGTACTTC. The encoded protein is CASKLRGGLSYEQYF.

This sequence joins TRBV10-1 and TRBJ2-7; 8 bases fit TRBD1. Trimming removed 5 bases from V and 3 bases from J; junction bases left unmatched: 21. This CDR3 has 19 residues. The germline gives CDR1 WNHNN, CDR2 SYGVQD (reference sequence). The CDR3 sequence: CASSTNTLDRQTGVYEQYF. Here the CDR3 DNA reads TGCGCCAGCAGTACGAATACACTTGACAGGCAGACAGGGGTCTACGAGCAGTACTTC.

The V call is TRBV6-5, the J call TRBJ1-6; the D gene is possibly TRBD1 (5 bases). Germline V gene data show CDR1 as MNHEY and CDR2 as SVGAGI. The CDR3 runs to 13 residues. Trimming took off 8 bases at V and 7 bases at J, with 12 bases between the two ends. The CDR3 region is CASRGRENSPLHF. In nucleotides, the CDR3 is TGTGCCAGCCGCGGCAGGGAAAATTCACCCCTCCACTTT.

This clone showed up many times. Other DNA sequences from this sample encode an identical CDR3 as well. The rearrangement links TRBV5-1 to TRBJ1-2, with TRBD1 matching over 9 bases. This CDR3 region has 15 residues. From germline, CDR1 is SGHRS and CDR2 YFSETQ. V lost 4 bases to trimming and J lost 4 bases; unmatched junction nucleotides: 8. CDR3 protein: CASSPAQGAGYGYTF. The CDR3 DNA sequence: TGCGCCAGCAGCCCTGCACAGGGGGCTGGCTATGGCTACACCTTC.

This rearrangement joins TRBV27 to TRBJ2-5; a weak D match, TRBD2 (5 bases). CDR1 and CDR2 (germline): MNHEY, SMNVEV (reference sequence). Trimming took off 6 bases at V and 5 bases at J, with 10 bases between the two ends. There are 12 residues in the CDR3. The CDR3 is CASRDLRETQYF. DNA for the CDR3: TGTGCCAGCAGGGACTTACGGGAGACCCAGTACTTC.

The rearrangement uses TRBV12-3 or TRBV12-4 and TRBJ1-2; no firm D call. Deletions cut 5 bases from V and 8 bases from J, with 12 bases between. The CDR3 extends over 12 amino acids. DNA for the CDR3: TGTGCCAGCAGTGATCAGTACGCAGGCTACACCTTC. It encodes CASSDQYAGYTF.

In the case of this clone: In the same sample, other DNA sequences code for this CDR3. The V gene is TRBV9, the J gene TRBJ2-3, with TRBD2 matching over 15 bases. Germline V gives CDR1 SGDLS, CDR2 YYNGEE. CDR3 length: 16 residues. With 2 bases clipped from V and 4 bases from J, the junction kept 2 bases outside the gene matches. The DNA of the CDR3 is TGTGCCAGCAGCGTGGGGACTAGCGGGGGGTCAGATACGCAGTATTTT. Protein product: CASSVGTSGGSDTQYF.

The V gene is TRBV5-1, the J gene TRBJ1-2; D perhaps matches TRBD1 (5 bases). Germline CDR1 SGHRS, CDR2 YFSETQ. Trimming pared 4 bases from V and 8 bases from J, leaving 24 bases between. This CDR3 contains 16 residues. The CDR3 sequence: CASSPGGPGGRSGYTF. In DNA, the CDR3 is TGCGCCAGCAGCCCTGGCGGTCCGGGGGGTCGAAGCGGCTACACCTTC.

V usage is TRBV5-8 and J usage is TRBJ1-1; D is possibly TRBD1 (6 bases). There are 14 residues in the CDR3. The V and J ends lost 4 bases and 3 bases respectively, with 13 bases between them. CDR1 is SGHTS and CDR2 is YDEGEE in the germline V gene. For the CDR3, the DNA is TGTGCCAGCAGCCCCACAGGGTGGGACACTGAAGCTTTCTTT. Translating gives CASSPTGWDTEAFF.

This chain joins TRBV5-1 and TRBJ2-2, with D hard to call. From germline, CDR1 is SGHRS and CDR2 YFSETQ. This CDR3 spans 14 amino acids. Deletions cut 4 bases from V and 3 bases from J, with 10 bases between. The CDR3 protein is CASSLQWDTGELFF. DNA of the CDR3: TGCGCCAGCAGCCTACAGTGGGACACCGGGGAGCTGTTTTTT.

This chain connects TRBV13 to TRBJ2-4; 9 nucleotides line up with TRBD1. Germline loops: CDR1 PRHDT, CDR2 FYEKMQ (reference sequence). The CDR3 spans 15 residues. Trimming cost V 1 base and J 7 bases; bases outside gene matches: 5. CDR3 residues: CASSLEDRGGNIQYF. The CDR3 DNA sequence: TGTGCCAGCAGCTTAGAGGACAGGGGAGGCAACATTCAGTACTTC.

The chain employs TRBV11-3 and TRBJ2-1; D perhaps matches TRBD1 (6 bases). Trimming took 2 bases from V and 7 from J, leaving 15 bases between them. Germline-derived CDR1 and CDR2 are SGHNT and YENEEA. The CDR3 runs 15 residues. CDR3 bases: TGTGCCAGCAGCTTATCCCCGGGTACAGGGAATGAGCAGTTCTTC. This sequence encodes CASSLSPGTGNEQFF.

V and J are TRBV18 and TRBJ2-7; D unresolved. From germline, CDR1 is KGHSH and CDR2 LQKENI. Trimming left V 3 bases short and J 7 bases short, with 10 bases between. The CDR3 spans 12 residues. CDR3: CASSPGSGEQYF. CDR3 in DNA: TGTGCCAGCTCACCCGGTTCAGGAGAGCAGTACTTC.

This clone has just one count. The chain employs TRBV19 and TRBJ1-2; D gene uncertain. The CDR3 is 15 amino acids. The germline CDR1 and CDR2 sequences are LNHDA and SQIVND (reference sequence). The V and J ends lost 4 bases and 2 bases respectively, with 14 bases between them. The CDR3 protein is CASSNPSRSNYGYTF. As DNA, the CDR3 is TGTGCCAGTAGTAACCCTTCTAGGTCCAACTATGGCTACACCTTC.

The rearrangement links TRBV5-8 to TRBJ2-2; D may be TRBD1 (6 bases). This CDR3 spans 13 amino acids. V was shortened by 3 bases and J by 7 bases, with 10 bases between the two germline ends. In germline, CDR1 is SGHTS, CDR2 YDEGEE. CDR3 sequence: CASSSGAGGELFF. CDR3 coding DNA: TGTGCCAGCAGCTCAGGGGCGGGCGGGGAGCTGTTTTTT.

The chain carries TRBV7-2 and TRBJ1-2; D ambiguous. This CDR3 is built from 13 residues. Trimming stripped 2 bases from V and 9 bases from J, with 13 bases between. The V gene's germline CDR1 is SGHTA and CDR2 FQGNSA. The CDR3 bases are TGTGCCAGCAGCTTATCGGTAGGAGTGAGCTACACCTTC. Its protein product is CASSLSVGVSYTF.

The V call is TRBV21-1, the J call TRBJ2-5; TRBD2, the D gene given by the table, was not confirmed from the DNA. TRBV21-1 is a recognized pseudogene. There are 14 residues in the CDR3. The CDR3: CASSDRDFHETQYF. In nucleotides, the CDR3 is TGTGCCAGCAGCGACCGGGACTTCCATGAGACCCAGTACTTC.

The chain is built from TRBV21-1 and TRBJ2-5; the table calls TRBD1, which could not be checked here. TRBV21-1 is a listed pseudogene. CDR3 length: 15 amino acids. CDR3 region: CASSICPSGQETQYF. The CDR3 DNA follows: TGTGCCAGCAGCATCTGCCCCTCAGGGCAAGAGACCCAGTACTTC.

J is TRBJ2-7 and V is TRBV7-9, with 10 bases identical to TRBD1. With 3 bases clipped from V and 0 bases from J, the junction kept 5 bases outside the gene matches. The CDR3 has 16 residues. Per germline, CDR1 SEHNR and CDR2 FQNEAQ (reference sequence). CDR3 amino acids: CASSFPGQGISYEQYF. The DNA of the CDR3 is TGTGCCAGCAGCTTCCCGGGACAGGGGATCTCCTACGAGCAGTACTTC.

The chain couples TRBV30 to TRBJ1-1; D is unclear. Germline CDR1 and CDR2: GTSNPN and SVGIG (reference sequence). There are 11 residues in the CDR3. Deletions cut 0 bases from V and 7 bases from J, with 6 bases between. The CDR3 here is CAWSVRVEAFF. For the CDR3, the DNA is TGTGCCTGGAGTGTACGGGTTGAAGCTTTCTTT.

The gene calls are TRBV24-1 and TRBJ2-3; maybe TRBD2 (6 bases). The germline gives CDR1 KGHDR, CDR2 SFDVKD. The CDR3 totals 14 residues. Deletions cut 5 bases from V and 1 base from J, with 9 bases between. The CDR3 sequence is CATSGGVGTDTQYF. In nucleotides, the CDR3 is TGTGCCACCAGTGGGGGGGTGGGCACAGATACGCAGTATTTT.

This chain links TRBV27 with TRBJ2-2; a possible D gene is TRBD1 (5 bases). V lost 6 bases to trimming and J lost 0 bases, with 8 bases between them. The CDR3 is 14 amino acids. Looked up from germline, CDR1 is MNHEY and CDR2 is SMNVEV (reference sequence). Written as DNA, the CDR3 is TGTGCCAGCAGGACACAGGCGAACACCGGGGAGCTGTTTTTT. The encoded protein is CASRTQANTGELFF.

This chain joins TRBV6-6 and TRBJ1-3, with D hard to call. Germline V CDR1 and CDR2: MNHNY, SVGAGI (reference sequence). The length of the CDR3 is 14 residues. Trimming left V 8 bases short and J 3 bases short, with 14 bases between. The CDR3 bases are TGTGCCAGCCGCTCTTCCCCCGGTGGAAACACCATATATTTT. Translated: CASRSSPGGNTIYF.

This chain connects TRBV7-9 to TRBJ2-1; D might be TRBD2 (5 bases). This CDR3 is 16 amino acids long. The V end lost 3 bases, the J end lost 0 bases, and 12 bases lay between the germline ends. Germline loops: CDR1 SEHNR, CDR2 FQNEAQ (reference sequence). The DNA of the CDR3 is TGTGCCAGCAGCTTCGCAATGGGGAGCTCCTACAATGAGCAGTTCTTC. Translation: CASSFAMGSSYNEQFF.